Reported below is one T cell receptor beta chain. The target antigen is unknown. The data stem from a study of cytomegalovirus exposure and HLA in healthy donors. Broader study findings: In vitro work confirmed that a few CMV-associated chains recognize CMV antigens.

This CDR3 spans 15 amino acids. Deletions cut 0 bases from V and 4 bases from J, with 10 bases between. Germline CDR1 LGHNA, CDR2 YNFKEQ. Using immunoSEQ multiplex PCR, the repertoire was profiled, and TCRdb retains in-frame clones only, with some absent. The sample includes 150,000 to 200,000 clones, about 82% of them seen just once. The sample taken for sequencing was PBMCs. The chain combines TRBV4-2 with TRBJ1-3, with D perhaps matching TRBD1 (6 bases). The source of this sequence is a woman in her late teens or twenties in good health and CMV-seronegative. The CDR3 sequence: CASSQDQGRGNTIYF. For the CDR3, the DNA is TGTGCCAGCAGCCAAGATCAGGGGAGAGGAAACACCATATATTTT.